This TCR beta chain emerged from a study of regulatory T cells in long-lasting Graves disease (dated by TCRdb to about 2021). About the full investigation: Patients with newly diagnosed Graves' disease had been on antithyroid drugs for under 3 months. The study was conducted in China and was registered as a clinical trial. TCR sequencing covered roughly 13 persistent and 20 or so newly diagnosed Graves' disease patients, around 35 samples in total. This study used TCR sequencing and RNA sequencing of peripheral blood to compare persistent Graves' disease patients against newly diagnosed Graves' disease patients.

Library construction relied on multiplex PCR. TCRdb shows the sequencer as Illumina HiSeq 4000. iRepertoire HTBI primers and Arm-PCR amplification of CDR3 regions were used to construct TCR beta libraries. PCR products were gel purified before sequencing. For the original study's pipeline: Across samples, 62 TRBV and around 15 TRBJ segments were identified and used for gene usage analysis of CDR3 amino acid clonotypes. Filtered high-quality paired reads were merged into contigs using COPE and FqMerger. BLAST was used to align contigs to the IMGT TRBV, TRBD and TRBJ reference genes, and CDR3 was defined following IMGT. Any clonotype with a frequency above 0.1% was classified as a highly expanded clone. Shannon entropy served as the measure of repertoire diversity, while the Gini coefficient captured V-J evenness. Public clonotypes were defined as clonotypes shared by more than one individual. TCRdb reworked the public reads: Q25 trimming with fastp, MiXCR clone assembly, productive beta chains retained. CDR3 protein sequences are deduplicated, and each keeps its most common genes and DNA. The V and J calls and clone size are TCRdb's, not the authors'. The sample records about 440,000 distinct CDR3 sequences, more than 13% of which are singletons. Together, the top ten hold approximately 15% of the sample.

From its cysteine to its phenylalanine, the CDR3 spans 15 amino acids. The DNA shown is the 45-base CDR3, in frame from base 1. Trimming takes 7 bases from V and 2 bases from J, and the germline ends sit 15 bases apart. Taken with the paper, the label for time point translates to: newly diagnosed GD, antithyroid drugs for less than 3 months. For both TCR sequencing and RNA sequencing, RNA was extracted from PBMCs in TRIzol. The diagnosis of Graves' disease followed American Thyroid Association guidelines. Patients were recruited from an endocrinology department in Xi'an, China. From each patient, roughly 9 milliliters of peripheral blood was collected into an EDTA anticoagulant tube. PBMCs were isolated by Ficoll Paque Plus density gradient separation without further T cell sorting. An Agilent 2100 Bioanalyzer and agarose gel were used to check RNA quality, and a NanoDrop 2000 was used to measure RNA concentration.

Findings and caveats that apply to the study as a whole: Persistent Graves' disease patients showed lower TCR Shannon entropy and fewer highly expanded clones than newly diagnosed patients, suggesting clonal expansion. Sequencing and analysis were restricted to the TCR beta chain. A larger number of public clonotypes was shared among persistent patients (under 3,000) than among newly diagnosed patients (more than 850). The authors acknowledged the small sample size as a limitation that may reduce accuracy. TRBV28, TRBJ1-2 and TRBJ2-5 were preferentially used in persistent disease, while TRBV20-1 and TRBJ2-1 were favored in newly diagnosed disease. Only peripheral blood was studied, because thyroid tissue, the primary lesion, was inaccessible.

A word on this clonotype: What this receptor recognizes is not known. Base-call qualities are not available, and no considerably larger clone is one nucleotide away.

The sample also formed part of further work on T cells in Graves' hyperthyroidism and ophthalmopathy. As the second publication notes: Graves' hyperthyroidism was defined as stable when no progression to ophthalmopathy occurred over 18 months of follow-up. Hyperthyroidism patients were newly diagnosed, with disease duration under 2 months, and aged 18 to 65 years. Any patient with an uncontrolled infection, another autoimmune disease, pregnancy or lactation was excluded. Diagnoses were based on clinical symptoms, serum thyroxine and TRAb, thyroid ultrasound and orbital computed tomography. The first round of RT-PCR for the TCR CDR3 was performed with the HTBI primer set and the Qiagen OneStep RT-PCR kit. Blood samples also contained most of the expanded thyroid clonotypes (frequency above 0.001), which suggests that blood repertoires may reflect thyroid immune responses. A 13 V-J signature model separated ophthalmopathy from stable hyperthyroidism, with about 88% sensitivity and approximately 81% specificity in cross-validation and 80%/75% in testing. In validation, progression to ophthalmopathy was predicted by the model with nearly 71% sensitivity and about 72% specificity, a median of around 6.5 months before onset. TCR V-J signatures able to tell the groups apart were searched for in a discovery cohort of some 97 patients, of whom over 40 had Graves' ophthalmopathy and about 60 had stable Graves' hyperthyroidism. Whether ophthalmopathy could be predicted prospectively was tested in an independent validation cohort made up of approximately 19 hyperthyroidism patients plus 17 patients who later progressed to ophthalmopathy. For training and testing, the roughly 97 patients in the discovery cohort were randomly divided in a 7:3 ratio. The study also compared thyroid tissue and blood T-cell repertoires from over 5 Graves' hyperthyroidism patients. After blood sampling, hyperthyroidism patients were treated with methimazole at a starting dose of 30 mg daily, and ophthalmopathy patients were treated with high-dose intravenous methylprednisolone. The libraries were constructed in a second round of multiplex PCR and then size-selected and purified. Sequencing of the libraries was done on an Illumina HiSeq2000 using paired-end 100 bp reads. SOAPnuke was used to process the raw data, throwing out any read that contained adapters or uncalled bases, had a mean Phred below 15, or lacked an exact constant-primer or identifier match. High-quality paired reads were merged using COPE v1.2.5, and each unique nucleotide sequence was defined as a clonotype. MiTCR v1.1 was used to align clonotypes to the IMGT TRBV, TRBD and TRBJ reference segments. Analysis was restricted to V-J combinations with a frequency above 0.0001, which covered just over 98% of repertoires. A TCS score was defined as the ratio between F50 (clonal expansion) and ExV (chaos), using BLOSUM62-based TCRdist between CDR3 peptides within each V-J. Welch's t-statistics and random forest reduced 450 to 600 V-J features to 10 to 15, which were used in a naive Bayes classifier (R e1071). Sample size was not statistically predetermined, and blinding of investigators to group allocation was not performed. The paper reports TCR Vbeta CDR3 sequencing of about 140 peripheral blood samples: approximately 43 ophthalmopathy, fewer than 85 hyperthyroidism and about 17 progressor patients.

This chain joins TRBV12-3 or TRBV12-4 to TRBJ2-1; the D gene cannot be resolved beyond TRBD1 or TRBD2, each matching 5 bases. This receptor was identified in a woman in her thirties with Graves disease. Donor details come from another sample of the same person, matched by shared clones. The source was peripheral blood mononuclear cells (PBMCs), collected at new diagnosis, from a patient treated with antithyroid drugs. The DNA sequence is TGTGCCAGCACCGCACCGGGACGACCCTACAATGAGCAGTTCTTC. Its protein is CASTAPGRPYNEQFF.